This T cell receptor beta chain comes out of a study of blood T cell repertoires in COVID-19. Looking at the study overall: Donors in the United States, Italy and Spain gave samples during acute or convalescent COVID-19. T cells, B-cell-depleted T cells, or PBMCs supplied cDNA or gDNA.

Original processing methods: Quantification of nucleated cells was approximated via reference gene primer amplification. Assay: immunoSEQ multiplex PCR; the TCRdb copy retains only in-frame clones and omits some. D and trimming come from the DNA, and the V and J calls and clone size come from that table. The sample shows 95,000 to 100,000 clones, about nine tenths of them seen only once. Losses at the gene ends were 4 bases for V and 2 bases for J; bases not matched to a gene: 7. Germline V CDR1 and CDR2: SGHDT, YYEEEE. The CDR3 consists of 16 residues. V and J are TRBV5-6 and TRBJ2-5, with 11 bases identical to TRBD2. The sequencing sample was made of peripheral blood. The clonotype originates from a man aged 50 or older with acute or convalescent COVID-19. The CDR3 is CASSPIGTSGQETQYF. The CDR3 region has the DNA TGTGCCAGCAGCCCCATCGGGACTAGCGGACAAGAGACCCAGTACTTC.